A selection of T cell receptor beta chains follows, all from one sample in a study of CD8 T cells in Susac syndrome. TCRdb re-analysed the immunoSEQ multiplex PCR reads in MiXCR, keeping a single row per CDR3 protein. The sample lists more than 65,000 distinct CDR3 sequences; around 95% were seen once. The material sequenced was CD8+ T cells from PBMCs. These receptors came from a human donor in good health. Each CDR3 is given with its conserved first and last residue. The D gene is left open where the match is weak.

V: TRBV29-1
J: TRBJ2-7
D: NA
DNA: TGCAGCGCCGGGACTGTTACCTACGAGCAGTACTTC
CDR3: CSAGTVTYEQYF

V: TRBV5-5
J: TRBJ2-1
D: NA
DNA: TGTGCCAGCAGCTTCGGCGGGTCTGAGCAGTTCTTC
CDR3: CASSFGGSEQFF

V: TRBV7-8
J: TRBJ2-5
D: NA
DNA: TGTGCCAGCAGCGATCCCCCAGGGGATCGACAGCCTACACAAGAGACCCAGTACTTC
CDR3: CASSDPPGDRQPTQETQYF

V: TRBV30
J: TRBJ1-2
D: TRBD1
DNA: TGTGCCTGGAGCGGCCGGACAGGGGCGGGCGGCTACACCTTC
CDR3: CAWSGRTGAGGYTF

V: TRBV29-1
J: TRBJ1-2
D: NA
DNA: TGCAGCGTTGAGTCTTATGGCTACACCTTC
CDR3: CSVESYGYTF

V: TRBV25-1
J: TRBJ2-5
D: NA
DNA: TGTGCCAGCAGTGAAATCCTTTCAGTGTACCAAGAGACCCAGTACTTC
CDR3: CASSEILSVYQETQYF

V: TRBV7-7
J: TRBJ2-2
D: NA
DNA: TGTGCTAGCAGCTCCGGCGGGGAGCTGTTTTTT
CDR3: CASSSGGELFF

V: TRBV4-1
J: TRBJ1-4
D: TRBD1
DNA: TGCGCCAGCAGCGAGCTTTGGGACAGAGGAGAAAAACTGTTTTTT
CDR3: CASSELWDRGEKLFF

V: TRBV6-5
J: TRBJ2-4
D: NA
DNA: TGTGCCAGCAGTTACTCGAAAGGGGGTAAAAACATTCAGTACTTC
CDR3: CASSYSKGGKNIQYF

V: TRBV7-2
J: TRBJ2-1
D: NA
DNA: TGTGCCAGCAGCGGAGGGGAAAAGAATGAGCAGTTCTTC
CDR3: CASSGGEKNEQFF

V: TRBV29-1
J: TRBJ2-4
D: TRBD1
DNA: TGCAGCGTTGAAAATCGCGGGACAGGGGTGGGCAAAAACATTCAGTACTTC
CDR3: CSVENRGTGVGKNIQYF

V: TRBV29-1
J: TRBJ2-1
D: NA
DNA: TGCAGCGTTGTTTTGAATGAGCAGTTCTTC
CDR3: CSVVLNEQFF

V: TRBV15
J: TRBJ1-5
D: TRBD1
DNA: TGTGCCACTAGCAGGTTCAGGGGGGGAGGTCAGCCCCAGCATTTT
CDR3: CATSRFRGGGQPQHF

V: TRBV4-3
J: TRBJ2-1
D: TRBD2
DNA: TGCGCCAGCAGCCAAGGACTAGCGGGGGGGCTTTCCTACAATGAGCAGTTCTTC
CDR3: CASSQGLAGGLSYNEQFF

V: TRBV4-1
J: TRBJ1-1
D: NA
DNA: TGCGCCAGCAGCCAAGATGGGGTAGGGAACACTGAAGCTTTCTTT
CDR3: CASSQDGVGNTEAFF

V: TRBV4-1
J: TRBJ1-1
D: NA
DNA: TGCGCCAGCAGCTTTACAGGACGGAACACTGAAGCTTTCTTT
CDR3: CASSFTGRNTEAFF

V: TRBV20-1
J: TRBJ2-7
D: TRBD1
DNA: TGCAGTGCTGAACCTGACAGGGGGCATTCCTACGAGCAGTACTTC
CDR3: CSAEPDRGHSYEQYF

V: TRBV9
J: TRBJ2-5
D: NA
DNA: TGTGCCAGCAGCGCGACCTGGGGGGAGACCCAGTACTTC
CDR3: CASSATWGETQYF

V: TRBV20-1
J: TRBJ2-1
D: NA
DNA: TGCAGTGCTAGCGAGTCGGTGGGCAGGGGACCCTACAATGAGCAGTTCTTC
CDR3: CSASESVGRGPYNEQFF

V: TRBV29-1
J: TRBJ2-1
D: TRBD1
DNA: TGCAGCGTTGAAACAGGGGGGTCGAATGAGCAGTTCTTC
CDR3: CSVETGGSNEQFF